This record looks at one TCR beta chain sequence and its context. Profiled with immunoSEQ multiplex PCR; TCRdb holds only in-frame clones, not every one. This repertoire shows fewer than 350,000 clones, 85% found once; its top ten account for around 1.8%. The data belong to a study of blood T cell repertoires in COVID-19. CDR3 length equals 15 residues. Trimming at V came to 4 bases and at J to 0 bases, leaving 4 bases not matched to a gene. Germline CDR1 SGHKS, CDR2 YYEKEE (reference sequence). Enrollees, about 18 to 89 years old, lived in some 24 US areas. The source of this sequence is a woman aged 25 to 39 who had been exposed to COVID-19. The chain employs TRBV5-5 and TRBJ1-3; TRBD1 agrees at 7 bases. The material sequenced was PBMCs or T cells enriched from blood (not recorded which). This CDR3 reads CASSPWDSSGNTIYF. For the CDR3, the DNA is TGTGCCAGCAGCCCCTGGGACAGCTCTGGAAACACCATATATTTT.